A single sample gave rise to the 10 T cell receptor beta chains below, sequenced in a study of PD-L1 blockade in urothelial cancer. Clones were sequenced by immunoSEQ multiplex PCR, and TCRdb holds only the in-frame ones, with some missing. Altogether nearly 45,000 clones are present, about 88% being singletons, with the ten largest covering around 25%. Time point specified: pretreatment peripheral blood. The sample was PBMCs, taken around atezolizumab (anti-PD-L1) treatment. All receptors come from a donor aged 40 or older with urothelial cancer.

CDR3 protein: CASSAGTGAGANVLTF. The DNA of the CDR3 is TGTGCCAGCAGTGCCGGGACAGGGGCCGGGGCCAACGTCCTGACTTTC. V gene TRBV28 combines with J gene TRBJ2-6; 10 nucleotides match TRBD1. The CDR3 contains 16 residues. CDR1 MDHEN and CDR2 SYDVKM come from the germline V gene. Losses at the gene ends were 5 bases for V and 4 bases for J; bases not matched to a gene: 5.

The genes are TRBV29-1 and TRBJ2-3; TRBD2 matches at 13 bases. V was pared by 8 bases and J by 2 bases, with 10 bases of the junction left unmatched. Germline values: CDR1 SQVTM, CDR2 ANQGSEA. The CDR3 totals 16 residues. This CDR3 reads CSTGLAGVDLTDTQYF. As DNA, the CDR3 is TGCAGCACCGGACTAGCGGGAGTCGACCTCACAGATACGCAGTATTTT.

V and J are TRBV5-6 and TRBJ2-3, with D tentatively TRBD2 (5 bases). Germline V gene sequence: CDR1 SGHDT, CDR2 YYEEEE. Deletions cut 0 bases from V and 6 bases from J, with 11 bases between. This CDR3 has 14 amino acids. The CDR3 DNA reads as TGTGCCAGCAGCTTGGCTACGGGGTGGGATACGCAGTATTTT. The encoded protein is CASSLATGWDTQYF.

V is TRBV7-2 and J is TRBJ2-5; a possible D gene is TRBD2 (5 bases). The V end was cut by 1 base, the J end by 4 bases, with 13 bases between. CDR1 is SGHTA and CDR2 is FQGNSA in the germline V gene. The CDR3 runs to 15 residues. The CDR3: CASSLGGLTGETQYF. CDR3 DNA sequence: TGTGCCAGCAGCTTAGGTGGACTCACGGGAGAGACCCAGTACTTC.

The chain carries TRBV9 and TRBJ2-5, with TRBD2 matching over 8 bases. This CDR3 region has 13 residues. Germline values: CDR1 SGDLS, CDR2 YYNGEE. V lost 1 base to trimming and J lost 5 bases; unmatched junction nucleotides: 1. The CDR3 coding sequence is TGTGCCAGCAGCGTACCGGGAGGGGAGACCCAGTACTTC. Residues: CASSVPGGETQYF.

Of note for this clone: A junction boundary mismatches the germline segment, possibly from a read error. The chain links TRBV7-7 to TRBJ2-1, with 7 nucleotides matching TRBD2. Germline CDR1 is SSHAT and CDR2 is FNYEAQ (reference sequence). This CDR3 has 13 residues. The CDR3 here is CASSTSSGDEQFF. CDR3 coding DNA: TGTGCTAGCAGCACATCTAGCGGAGATGAGCAGTTCTTC.

This rearrangement joins TRBV7-9 to TRBJ2-3, with D possibly TRBD2 on 5 matching bases. The V and J ends lost 8 bases and 4 bases respectively, with 16 bases between them. This CDR3 region has 14 residues. Germline V CDR1 and CDR2: SEHNR, FQNEAQ (reference sequence). CDR3 coding DNA: TGTGCCAGCGGACCCGCCGGGCGGGCAGATACGCAGTATTTT. Its translation: CASGPAGRADTQYF.

This CDR3 reads CATQRAGPNTEAFF. The CDR3 nucleotides are TGTGCCACCCAAAGGGCAGGGCCGAACACTGAAGCTTTCTTT. The gene calls are TRBV11-2 and TRBJ1-1, with TRBD1 as a possible D gene (5 bases). Per germline, CDR1 SGHAT and CDR2 FQNNGV. Trimming took 10 bases from V and 1 from J, leaving 16 bases between them. The CDR3 is 14 amino acids.

The V and J genes are TRBV6-5 and TRBJ2-5; D is unclear. The CDR3 totals 15 residues. Trimming removed 0 bases from V and 2 bases from J, with 10 bases in between. The germline CDR1 and CDR2 sequences are MNHEY and SVGAGI. The CDR3 DNA reads as TGTGCCAGCAGTTACTCCCCGGGTCAGCAAGAGACCCAGTACTTC. Protein: CASSYSPGQQETQYF.

V is TRBV4-3 and J is TRBJ2-7; D may be TRBD1 (6 bases). The V end lost 3 bases, the J end lost 3 bases, and 12 bases lay between the germline ends. Looked up from germline, CDR1 is LGHNA and CDR2 is YSLEER. The CDR3 is 14 residues long. The CDR3 DNA reads TGCGCCAGCAGCCAGGATACAGGGTTCTACGAGCAGTACTTC. Translating gives CASSQDTGFYEQYF.